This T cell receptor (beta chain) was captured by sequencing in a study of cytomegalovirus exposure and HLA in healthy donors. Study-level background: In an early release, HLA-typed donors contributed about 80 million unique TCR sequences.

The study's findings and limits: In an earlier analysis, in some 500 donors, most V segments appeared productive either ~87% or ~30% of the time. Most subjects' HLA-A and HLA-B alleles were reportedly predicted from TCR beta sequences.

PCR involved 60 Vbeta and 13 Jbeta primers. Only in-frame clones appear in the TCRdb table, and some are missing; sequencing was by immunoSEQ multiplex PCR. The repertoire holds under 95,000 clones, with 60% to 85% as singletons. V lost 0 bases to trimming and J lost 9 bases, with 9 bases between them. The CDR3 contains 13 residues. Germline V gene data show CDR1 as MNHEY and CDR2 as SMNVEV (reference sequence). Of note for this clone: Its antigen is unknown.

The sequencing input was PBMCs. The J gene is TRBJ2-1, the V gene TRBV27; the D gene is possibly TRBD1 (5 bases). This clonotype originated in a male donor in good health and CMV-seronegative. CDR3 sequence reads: CASSLSGRPEQFF. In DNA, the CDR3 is TGTGCCAGCAGTTTATCGGGGCGCCCTGAGCAGTTCTTC.